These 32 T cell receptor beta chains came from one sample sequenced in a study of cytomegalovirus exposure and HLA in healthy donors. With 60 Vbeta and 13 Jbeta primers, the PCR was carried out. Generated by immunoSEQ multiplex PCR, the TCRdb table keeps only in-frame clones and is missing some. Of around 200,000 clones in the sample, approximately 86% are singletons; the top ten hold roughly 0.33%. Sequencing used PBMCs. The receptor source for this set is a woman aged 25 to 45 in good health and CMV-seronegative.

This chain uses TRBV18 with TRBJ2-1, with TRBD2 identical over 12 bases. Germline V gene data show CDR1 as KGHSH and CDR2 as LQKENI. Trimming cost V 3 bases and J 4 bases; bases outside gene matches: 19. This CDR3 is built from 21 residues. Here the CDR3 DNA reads TGTGCCAGCTCACCCGACCTCGGGAATGTGGGGACTAGCGGGTATTACAATGAGCAGTTCTTC. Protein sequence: CASSPDLGNVGTSGYYNEQFF.

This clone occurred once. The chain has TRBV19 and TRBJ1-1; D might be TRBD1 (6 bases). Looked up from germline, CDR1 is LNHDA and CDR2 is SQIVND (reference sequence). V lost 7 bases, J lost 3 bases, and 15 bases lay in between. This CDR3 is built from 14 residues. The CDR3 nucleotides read TGTGCCAGTACTTCGACAGGAGGATACACTGAAGCTTTCTTT. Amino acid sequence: CASTSTGGYTEAFF.

The DNA for the CDR3 is TGCGCCAGCAGCTATTGGACAGGGGACACCGGGGAGCTGTTTTTT. Amino acids: CASSYWTGDTGELFF. The chain is built from TRBV5-1 and TRBJ2-2; 9 positions agree with TRBD1. The J segment lost 3 bases and the V segment lost 3 bases, leaving 3 bases of the junction unmatched. Germline V CDR1 and CDR2: SGHRS, YFSETQ. CDR3 size: 15 residues.

CDR3 sequence reads: CASSPTGERNTEAFF. As DNA, the CDR3 is TGTGCCAGCAGCCCCACGGGGGAAAGGAACACTGAAGCTTTCTTT. The chain is built from TRBV5-4 and TRBJ1-1; a possible D gene is TRBD1 (5 bases). The CDR3 runs 15 residues. The germline V and J ends were trimmed by 4 bases and 1 base, with 14 bases remaining between them. Germline CDR1 reads SGHNT; CDR2 reads YYREEE (reference sequence).

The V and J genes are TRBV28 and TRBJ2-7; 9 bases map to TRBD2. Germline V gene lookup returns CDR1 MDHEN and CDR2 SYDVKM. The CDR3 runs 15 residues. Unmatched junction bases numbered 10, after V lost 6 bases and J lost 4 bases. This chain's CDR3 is CASSPTSGEEYEQYF. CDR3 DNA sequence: TGTGCCAGCAGCCCGACTAGCGGAGAAGAGTACGAGCAGTACTTC.

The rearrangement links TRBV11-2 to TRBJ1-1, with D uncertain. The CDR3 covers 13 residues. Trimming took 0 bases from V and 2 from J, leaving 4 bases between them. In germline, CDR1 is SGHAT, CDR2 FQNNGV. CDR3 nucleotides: TGTGCCAGCAGCTTAGAATATAACACTGAAGCTTTCTTT. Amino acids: CASSLEYNTEAFF.

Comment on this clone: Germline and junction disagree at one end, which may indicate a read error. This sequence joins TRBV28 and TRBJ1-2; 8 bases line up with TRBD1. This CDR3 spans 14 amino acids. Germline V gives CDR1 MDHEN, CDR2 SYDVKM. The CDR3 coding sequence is TGTGCCAGCATTTTACAGGGGGTCGACTATGGCTACACCTTC. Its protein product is CASILQGVDYGYTF.

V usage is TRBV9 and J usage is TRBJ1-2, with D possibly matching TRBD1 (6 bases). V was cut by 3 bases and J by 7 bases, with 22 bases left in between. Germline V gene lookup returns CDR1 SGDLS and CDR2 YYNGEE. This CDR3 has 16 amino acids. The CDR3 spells CASSEHGTPIGLGYTF. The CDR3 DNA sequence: TGTGCCAGCAGCGAGCATGGGACACCCATCGGGCTTGGCTACACCTTC.

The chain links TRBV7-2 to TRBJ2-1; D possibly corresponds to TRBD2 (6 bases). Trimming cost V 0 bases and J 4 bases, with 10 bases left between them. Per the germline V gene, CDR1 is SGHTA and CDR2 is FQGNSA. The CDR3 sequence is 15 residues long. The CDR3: CASSLAGSNYNEQFF. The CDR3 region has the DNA TGTGCCAGCAGCTTAGCCGGGAGTAATTACAATGAGCAGTTCTTC.

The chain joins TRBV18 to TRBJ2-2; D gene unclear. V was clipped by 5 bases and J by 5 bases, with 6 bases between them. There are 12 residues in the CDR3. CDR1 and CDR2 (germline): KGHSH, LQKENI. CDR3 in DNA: TGTGCCAGCTCATCCTTTACCGGGGAGCTGTTTTTT. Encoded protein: CASSSFTGELFF.

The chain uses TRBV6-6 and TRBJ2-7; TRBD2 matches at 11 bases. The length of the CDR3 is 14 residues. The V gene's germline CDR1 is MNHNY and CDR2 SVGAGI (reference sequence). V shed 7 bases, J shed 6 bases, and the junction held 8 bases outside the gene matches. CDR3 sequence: CASNLLAGASEQYF. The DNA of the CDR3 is TGTGCCAGCAACCTACTAGCGGGAGCGAGCGAGCAGTACTTC.

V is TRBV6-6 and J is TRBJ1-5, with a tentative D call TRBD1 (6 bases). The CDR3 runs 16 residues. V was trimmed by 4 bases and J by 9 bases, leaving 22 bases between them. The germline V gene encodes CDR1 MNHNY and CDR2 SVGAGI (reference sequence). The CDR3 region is CASSFHRDTRIMPQHF. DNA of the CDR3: TGTGCCAGCAGTTTTCACCGGGACACGCGAATTATGCCCCAGCATTTT.

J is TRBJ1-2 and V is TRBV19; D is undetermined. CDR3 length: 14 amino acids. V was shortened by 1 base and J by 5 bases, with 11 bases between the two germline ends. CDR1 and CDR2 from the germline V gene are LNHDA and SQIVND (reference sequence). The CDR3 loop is CASSIGSSHYGYTF. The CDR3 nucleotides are TGTGCCAGTAGTATAGGAAGCTCCCATTATGGCTACACCTTC.

The CDR3 loop reads CASSSGTSGKQYF. CDR3 DNA sequence: TGTGCCAGCAGCTCCGGGACTAGCGGGAAGCAGTACTTC. The V gene is TRBV7-3, the J gene TRBJ2-7, with 13 bases identical to TRBD2. Trimming at V came to 4 bases and at J to 8 bases, leaving 2 bases not matched to a gene. Germline CDR1 is SGHTA and CDR2 is FQGTGA. This CDR3 is built from 13 residues. Full variable domain (remainder filled in from reference TRBV7-3 and TRBJ2-7): GAGVSQTPSNKVTEKGKYVELRCDPISGHTALYWYRQSLGQGPEFLIYFQGTGAADDSGLPNDRFFAVRPEGSVSTLKIQRTERGDSAVYLCASSSGTSGKQYFGPGTRLTVT.

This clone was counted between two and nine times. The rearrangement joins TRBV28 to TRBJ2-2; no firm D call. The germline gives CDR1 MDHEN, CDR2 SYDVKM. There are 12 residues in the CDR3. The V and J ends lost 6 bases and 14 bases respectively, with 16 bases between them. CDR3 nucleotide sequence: TGTGCCAGCAGCCTTAAGTTGAGCTATCTGTTTTTT. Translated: CASSLKLSYLFF.

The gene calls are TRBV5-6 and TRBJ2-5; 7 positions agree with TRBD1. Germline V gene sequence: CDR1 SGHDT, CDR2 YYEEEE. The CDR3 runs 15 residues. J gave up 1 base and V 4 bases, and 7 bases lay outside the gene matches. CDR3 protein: CASSPLDRPQETQYF. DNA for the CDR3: TGTGCCAGCAGCCCCTTGGACAGGCCCCAAGAGACCCAGTACTTC.

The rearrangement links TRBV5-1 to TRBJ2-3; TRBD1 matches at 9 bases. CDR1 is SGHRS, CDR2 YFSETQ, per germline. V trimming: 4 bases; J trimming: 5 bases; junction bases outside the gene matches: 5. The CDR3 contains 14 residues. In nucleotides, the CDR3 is TGCGCCAGCAGCCACGGGACAGGGCTAGATACGCAGTATTTT. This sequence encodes CASSHGTGLDTQYF. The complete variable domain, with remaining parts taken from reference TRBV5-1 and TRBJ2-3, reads KAGVTQTPRYLIKTRGQQVTLSCSPISGHRSVSWYQQTPGQGLQFLFEYFSETQRNKGNFPGRFSGRQFSNSRSEMNVSTLELGDSALYLCASSHGTGLDTQYFGPGTRLTVL.

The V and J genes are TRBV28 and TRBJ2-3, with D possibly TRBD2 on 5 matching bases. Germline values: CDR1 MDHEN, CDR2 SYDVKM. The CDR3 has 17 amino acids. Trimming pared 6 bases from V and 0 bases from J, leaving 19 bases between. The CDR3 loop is CASRDGLGKSSTDTQYF. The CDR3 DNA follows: TGTGCCAGCAGGGACGGACTTGGAAAGAGTAGCACAGATACGCAGTATTTT.

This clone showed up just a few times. CDR3 protein: CSVEGWWAGGSNEQFF. The CDR3, as DNA: TGCAGCGTTGAAGGCTGGTGGGCGGGAGGGAGTAATGAGCAGTTCTTC. The chain recombines TRBV29-1 with TRBJ2-1; 9 nucleotides align to TRBD2. CDR3 length equals 16 residues. Germline-derived CDR1 and CDR2 are SQVTM and ANQGSEA. The J segment lost 7 bases and the V segment lost 1 base, leaving 11 bases of the junction unmatched.

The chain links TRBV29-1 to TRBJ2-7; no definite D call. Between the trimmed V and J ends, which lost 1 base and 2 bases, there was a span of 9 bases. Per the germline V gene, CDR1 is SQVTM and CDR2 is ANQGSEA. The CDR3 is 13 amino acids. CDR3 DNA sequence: TGCAGCGTTGAAGGGTCGGGTACCTACGAGCAGTACTTC. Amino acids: CSVEGSGTYEQYF.

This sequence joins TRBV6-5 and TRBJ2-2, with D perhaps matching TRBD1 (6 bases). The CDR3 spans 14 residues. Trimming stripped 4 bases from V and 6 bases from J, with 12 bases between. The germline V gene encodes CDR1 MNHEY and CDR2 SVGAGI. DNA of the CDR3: TGTGCCAGCAGTTTCCTACAGGGCCCCGGGGAGCTGTTTTTT. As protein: CASSFLQGPGELFF.

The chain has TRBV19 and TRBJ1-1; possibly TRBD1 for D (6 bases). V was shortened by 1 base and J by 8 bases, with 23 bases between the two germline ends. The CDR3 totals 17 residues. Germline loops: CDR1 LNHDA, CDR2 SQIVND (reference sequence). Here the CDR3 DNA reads TGTGCCAGTAGTATAGGCCCCGGACAGCGAGGGAGATGGGAAGCTTTCTTT. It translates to CASSIGPGQRGRWEAFF. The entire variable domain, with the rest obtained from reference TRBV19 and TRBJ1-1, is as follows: DGGITQSPKYLFRKEGQNVTLSCEQNLNHDAMYWYRQDPGQGLRLIYYSQIVNDFQKGDIAEGYSVSREKKESFPLTVTSAQKNPTAFYLCASSIGPGQRGRWEAFFGQGTRLTVV.

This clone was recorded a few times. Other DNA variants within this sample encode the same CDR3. The CDR3 is CASSLRETQYF. The CDR3 bases are TGTGCCAGCAGTTTACGGGAGACCCAGTACTTC. J is TRBJ2-5 and V is TRBV28; D remains ambiguous. V lost 2 bases and J lost 5, with 3 bases in between. This CDR3 is 11 amino acids long. CDR1 is MDHEN and CDR2 is SYDVKM in the germline V gene.

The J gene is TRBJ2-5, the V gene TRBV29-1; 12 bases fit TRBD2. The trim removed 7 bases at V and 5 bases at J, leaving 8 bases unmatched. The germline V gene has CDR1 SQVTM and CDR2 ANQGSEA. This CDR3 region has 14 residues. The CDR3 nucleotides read TGCAGCGGTTCGACTAGCGGGAGTAGTGAGACCCAGTACTTC. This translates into CSGSTSGSSETQYF.

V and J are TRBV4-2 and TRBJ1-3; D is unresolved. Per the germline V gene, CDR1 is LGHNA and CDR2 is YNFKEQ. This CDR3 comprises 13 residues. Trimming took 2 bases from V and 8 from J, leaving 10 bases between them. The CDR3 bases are TGTGCCAGCAGCCAACTGAGCCATGACACCATATATTTT. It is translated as CASSQLSHDTIYF.

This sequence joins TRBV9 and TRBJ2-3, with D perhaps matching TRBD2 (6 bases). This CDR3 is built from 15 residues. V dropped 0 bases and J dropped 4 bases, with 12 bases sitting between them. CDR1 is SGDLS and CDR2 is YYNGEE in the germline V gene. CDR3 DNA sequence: TGTGCCAGCAGCGTAGTCGGCGGGATATCAGATACGCAGTATTTT. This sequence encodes CASSVVGGISDTQYF.

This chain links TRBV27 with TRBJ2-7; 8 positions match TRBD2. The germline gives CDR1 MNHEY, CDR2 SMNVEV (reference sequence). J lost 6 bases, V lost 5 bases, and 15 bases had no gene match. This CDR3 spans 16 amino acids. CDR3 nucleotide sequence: TGTGCCAGCAGTCGTATCCCCGGCGGGACTAGGCGCGAGCAGTACTTC. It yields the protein CASSRIPGGTRREQYF.

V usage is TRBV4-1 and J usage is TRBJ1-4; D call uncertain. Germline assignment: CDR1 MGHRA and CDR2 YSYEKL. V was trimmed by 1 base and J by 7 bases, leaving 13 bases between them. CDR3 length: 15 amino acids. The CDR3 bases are TGCGCCAGCAGCCAAGTTCCGGGGTCAGGTGAAAAACTGTTTTTT. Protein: CASSQVPGSGEKLFF.

CDR3 coding DNA: TGCGCCAGCAGCTTGGCCGCGGGGGGGGGTGAAAAGACCCAGTACTTC. Its protein product is CASSLAAGGGEKTQYF. The rearrangement uses TRBV5-1 and TRBJ2-5; 9 positions agree with TRBD2. This CDR3 has 16 residues. V gave up 0 bases and J gave up 6 bases; unmatched junction bases: 9. Germline-derived CDR1 and CDR2 are SGHRS and YFSETQ.

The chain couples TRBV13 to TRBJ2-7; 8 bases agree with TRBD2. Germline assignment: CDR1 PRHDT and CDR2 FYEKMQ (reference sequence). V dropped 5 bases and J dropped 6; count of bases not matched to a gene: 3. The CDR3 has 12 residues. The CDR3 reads CASSQGTSEQYF. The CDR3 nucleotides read TGTGCCAGCAGCCAAGGGACTAGCGAGCAGTACTTC.

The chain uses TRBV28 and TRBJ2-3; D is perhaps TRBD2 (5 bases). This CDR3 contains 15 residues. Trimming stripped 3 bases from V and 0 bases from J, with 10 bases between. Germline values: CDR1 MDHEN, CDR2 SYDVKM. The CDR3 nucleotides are TGTGCCAGCAGTTTTAGAGGGCCCAGCACAGATACGCAGTATTTT. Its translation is CASSFRGPSTDTQYF. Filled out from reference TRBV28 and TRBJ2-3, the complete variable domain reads DVKVTQSSRYLVKRTGEKVFLECVQDMDHENMFWYRQDPGLGLRLIYFSYDVKMKEKGDIPEGYSVSREKKERFSLILESASTNQTSMYLCASSFRGPSTDTQYFGPGTRLTVL.

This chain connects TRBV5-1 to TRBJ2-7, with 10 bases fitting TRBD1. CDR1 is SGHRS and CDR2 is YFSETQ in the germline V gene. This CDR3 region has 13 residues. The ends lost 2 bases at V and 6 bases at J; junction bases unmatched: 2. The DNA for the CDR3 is TGCGCCAGCAGCTTCGGGACAGGGGCCGAGCAGTACTTC. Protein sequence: CASSFGTGAEQYF. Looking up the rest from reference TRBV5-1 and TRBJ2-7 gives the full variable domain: KAGVTQTPRYLIKTRGQQVTLSCSPISGHRSVSWYQQTPGQGLQFLFEYFSETQRNKGNFPGRFSGRQFSNSRSEMNVSTLELGDSALYLCASSFGTGAEQYFGPGTRLTVT.